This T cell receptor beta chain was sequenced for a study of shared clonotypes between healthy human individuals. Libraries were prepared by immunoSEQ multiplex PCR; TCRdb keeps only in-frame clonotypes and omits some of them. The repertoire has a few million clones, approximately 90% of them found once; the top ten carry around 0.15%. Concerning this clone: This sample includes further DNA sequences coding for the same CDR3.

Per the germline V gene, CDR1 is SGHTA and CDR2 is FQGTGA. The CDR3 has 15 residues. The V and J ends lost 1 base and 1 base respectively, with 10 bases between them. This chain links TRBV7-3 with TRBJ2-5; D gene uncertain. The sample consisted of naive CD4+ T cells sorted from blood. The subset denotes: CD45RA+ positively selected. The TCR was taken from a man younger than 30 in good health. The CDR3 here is CASSLNGRLQETQYF. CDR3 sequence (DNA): TGTGCCAGCAGCTTAAACGGCAGACTCCAAGAGACCCAGTACTTC.